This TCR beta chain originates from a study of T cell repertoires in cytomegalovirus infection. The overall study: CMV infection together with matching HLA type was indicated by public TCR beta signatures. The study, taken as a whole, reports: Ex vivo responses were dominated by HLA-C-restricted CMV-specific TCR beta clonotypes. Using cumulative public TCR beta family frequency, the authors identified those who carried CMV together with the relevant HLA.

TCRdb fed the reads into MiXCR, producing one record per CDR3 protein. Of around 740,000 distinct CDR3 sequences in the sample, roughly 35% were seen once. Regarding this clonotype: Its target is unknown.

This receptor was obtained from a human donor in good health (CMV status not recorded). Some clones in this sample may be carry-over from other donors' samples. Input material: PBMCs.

The chain's CDR3 is CASSPPSGSGGNEQFF. The CDR3 coding sequence is TGTGCCAGCAGCCCCCCTAGCGGGAGTGGGGGCAATGAGCAGTTCTTC. The chain joins TRBV7-6 to TRBJ2-1; 10 bases are a match to TRBD2. Trimming took 5 bases from V and 6 from J; bases not matched to a gene: 10. This CDR3 spans 16 amino acids. Germline-derived CDR1 and CDR2 are SGHVS and FNYEAQ.